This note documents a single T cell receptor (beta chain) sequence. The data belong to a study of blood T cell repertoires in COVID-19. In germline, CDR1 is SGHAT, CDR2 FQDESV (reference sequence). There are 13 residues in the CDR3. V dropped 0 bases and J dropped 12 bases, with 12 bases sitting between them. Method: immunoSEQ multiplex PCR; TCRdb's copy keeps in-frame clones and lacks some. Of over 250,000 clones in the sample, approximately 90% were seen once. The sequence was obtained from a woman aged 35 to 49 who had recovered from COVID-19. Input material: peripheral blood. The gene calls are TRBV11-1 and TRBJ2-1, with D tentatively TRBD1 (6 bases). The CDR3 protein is CASSLAGQKGQFF. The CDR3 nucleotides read TGTGCCAGCAGCTTAGCGGGACAAAAGGGGCAGTTCTTC. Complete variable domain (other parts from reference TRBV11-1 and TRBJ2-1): EAEVAQSPRYKITEKSQAVAFWCDPISGHATLYWYRQILGQGPELLVQFQDESVVDDSQLPKDRFSAERLKGVDSTLKIQPAELGDSAMYLCASSLAGQKGQFFGPGTRLTVL.